This T cell receptor beta chain was captured in a study of tumor and adjacent non-tumor tissue in lung cancer. Across the whole study: The cohort had about twelve adenocarcinoma, a couple of squamous cell and 1 small cell patients. The patients, approximately 9 men and roughly 5 women, were roughly 30 to 85 with stage I to III disease.

CDR3 length: 17 amino acids. Germline V gene data show CDR1 as MGHRA and CDR2 as YSYEKL. Three rounds of nested PCR, following a modified ARM-PCR protocol, produced the TCRbeta library. Using its own MiXCR run on the multiplex PCR reads, TCRdb lists one record per CDR3 protein. The table lists about 85,000 distinct CDR3 sequences, roughly 62% of them singletons. As concerns this clonotype: The antigen remains unidentified.

Broader study findings: Tumor repertoires had a smaller top 100 clone share than normal lung.

The template was RNA from unsorted bulk tissue. Between August and November 2014, newly diagnosed, chemotherapy-naive lung cancer patients underwent thoracic surgery in China. This TCR derives from a man between 70 and 80 years old with non-small cell lung cancer. Sample: lung tumor tissue. The chain couples TRBV4-1 to TRBJ1-4; the D gene is possibly TRBD1 (6 bases). The CDR3 bases are TGCGATAGCAGCCAAGACTCCGCAGGGGCGGGTTATGAAAAACTGTTTTTT. Residues: CDSSQDSAGAGYEKLFF.